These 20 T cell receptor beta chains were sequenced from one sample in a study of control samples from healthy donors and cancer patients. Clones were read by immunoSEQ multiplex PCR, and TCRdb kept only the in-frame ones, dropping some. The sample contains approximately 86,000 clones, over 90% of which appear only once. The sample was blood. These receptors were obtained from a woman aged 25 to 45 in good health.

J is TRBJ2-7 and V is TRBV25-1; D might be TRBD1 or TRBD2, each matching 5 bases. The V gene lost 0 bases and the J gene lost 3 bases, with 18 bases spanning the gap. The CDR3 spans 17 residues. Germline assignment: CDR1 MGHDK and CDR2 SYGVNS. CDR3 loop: CASSEYRRGRTNYEQYF. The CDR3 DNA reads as TGTGCCAGCAGTGAATACCGTCGGGGACGTACAAACTACGAGCAGTACTTC.

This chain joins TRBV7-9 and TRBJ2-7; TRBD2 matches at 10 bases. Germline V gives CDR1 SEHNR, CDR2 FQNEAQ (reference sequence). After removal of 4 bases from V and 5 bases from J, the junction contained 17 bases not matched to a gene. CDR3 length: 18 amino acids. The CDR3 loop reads CASSSTLIPSGSFHEQYF. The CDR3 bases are TGTGCCAGCAGCTCTACCTTAATACCTAGCGGGAGCTTCCACGAGCAGTACTTC.

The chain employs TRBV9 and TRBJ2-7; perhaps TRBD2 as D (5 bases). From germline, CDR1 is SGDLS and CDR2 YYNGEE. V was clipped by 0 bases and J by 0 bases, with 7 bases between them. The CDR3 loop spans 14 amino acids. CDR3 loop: CASSVEGVSYEQYF. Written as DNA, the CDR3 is TGTGCCAGCAGCGTAGAGGGAGTCTCCTACGAGCAGTACTTC.

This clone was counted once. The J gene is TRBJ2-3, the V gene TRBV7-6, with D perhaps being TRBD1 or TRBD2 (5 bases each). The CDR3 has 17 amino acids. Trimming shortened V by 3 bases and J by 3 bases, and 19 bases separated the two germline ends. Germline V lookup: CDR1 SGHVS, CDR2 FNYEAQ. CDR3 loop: CASSFWDGGRVTDTQYF. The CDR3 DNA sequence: TGTGCCAGCAGCTTTTGGGACGGCGGAAGAGTAACAGATACGCAGTATTTT.

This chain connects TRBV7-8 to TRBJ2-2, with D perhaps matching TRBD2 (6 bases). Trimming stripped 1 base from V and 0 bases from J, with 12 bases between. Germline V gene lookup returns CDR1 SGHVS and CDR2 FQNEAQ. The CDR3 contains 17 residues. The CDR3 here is CASSLVFGRSNTGELFF. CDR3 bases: TGTGCCAGCAGCTTAGTGTTCGGGAGATCGAACACCGGGGAGCTGTTTTTT. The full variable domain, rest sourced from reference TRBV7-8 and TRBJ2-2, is GAGVSQSPRYKVAKRGQDVALRCDPISGHVSLFWYQQALGQGPEFLTYFQNEAQLDKSGLPSDRFFAERPEGSVSTLKIQRTQQEDSAVYLCASSLVFGRSNTGELFFGEGSRLTVL.

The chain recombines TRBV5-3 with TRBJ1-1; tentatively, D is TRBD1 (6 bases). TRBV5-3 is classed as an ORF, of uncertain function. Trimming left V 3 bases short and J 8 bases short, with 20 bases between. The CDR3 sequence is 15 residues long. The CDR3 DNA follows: TGTGCCAGAAGCTACCACTGCGGCAGGGGATTAGAAGCTTTCTTT. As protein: CARSYHCGRGLEAFF.

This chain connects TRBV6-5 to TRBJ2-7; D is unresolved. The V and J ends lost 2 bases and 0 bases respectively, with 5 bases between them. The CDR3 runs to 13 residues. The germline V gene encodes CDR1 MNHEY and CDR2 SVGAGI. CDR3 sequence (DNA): TGTGCCAGCAGTTACAGTCTCTCCTACGAGCAGTACTTC. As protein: CASSYSLSYEQYF.

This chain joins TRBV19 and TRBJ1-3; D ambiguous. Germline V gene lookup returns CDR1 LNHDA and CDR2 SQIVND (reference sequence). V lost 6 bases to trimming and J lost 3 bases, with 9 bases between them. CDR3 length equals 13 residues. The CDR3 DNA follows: TGTGCCAGTAGGTTGGAGGGTGGAAACACCATATATTTT. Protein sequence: CASRLEGGNTIYF.

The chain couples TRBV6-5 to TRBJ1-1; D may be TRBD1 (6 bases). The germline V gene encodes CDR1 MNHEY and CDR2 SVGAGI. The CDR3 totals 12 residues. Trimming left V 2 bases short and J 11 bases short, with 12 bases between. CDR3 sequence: CASSYGTSRAFF. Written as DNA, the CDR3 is TGTGCCAGCAGTTACGGGACAAGTCGGGCTTTCTTT.

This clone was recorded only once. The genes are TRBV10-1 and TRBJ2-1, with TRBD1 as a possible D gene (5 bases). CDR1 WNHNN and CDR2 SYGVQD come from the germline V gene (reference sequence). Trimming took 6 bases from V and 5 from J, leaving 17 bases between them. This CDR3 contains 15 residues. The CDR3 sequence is CASSEGVMINNEQFF. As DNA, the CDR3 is TGCGCCAGCAGCGAAGGGGTGATGATTAACAATGAGCAGTTCTTC.

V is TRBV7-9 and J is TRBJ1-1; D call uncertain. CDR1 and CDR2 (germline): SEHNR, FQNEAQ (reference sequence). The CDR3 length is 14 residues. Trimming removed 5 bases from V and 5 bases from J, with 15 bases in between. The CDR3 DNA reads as TGTGCCAGCAGCCCTGGGGAGGGTCTTACTGAAGCTTTCTTT. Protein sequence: CASSPGEGLTEAFF.

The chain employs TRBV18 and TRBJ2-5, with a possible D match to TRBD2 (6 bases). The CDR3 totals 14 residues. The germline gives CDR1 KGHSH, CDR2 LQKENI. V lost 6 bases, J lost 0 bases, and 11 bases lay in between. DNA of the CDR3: TGTGCCAGCTCTCCGGGACTGTACCAAGAGACCCAGTACTTC. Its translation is CASSPGLYQETQYF. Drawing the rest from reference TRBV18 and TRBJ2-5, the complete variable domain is NAGVMQNPRHLVRRRGQEARLRCSPMKGHSHVYWYRQLPEEGLKFMVYLQKENIIDESGMPKERFSAEFPKEGPSILRIQQVVRGDSAAYFCASSPGLYQETQYFGPGTRLLVL.

The CDR3 nucleotides are TGTGCCAGCAGCTTCGGAGACAACACTGAAGCTTTCTTT. Its protein is CASSFGDNTEAFF. The chain joins TRBV7-9 to TRBJ1-1; D gene unclear. Germline CDR1 is SEHNR and CDR2 is FQNEAQ (reference sequence). CDR3 length equals 13 residues. The germline V and J ends were trimmed by 3 bases and 2 bases, with 7 bases remaining between them.

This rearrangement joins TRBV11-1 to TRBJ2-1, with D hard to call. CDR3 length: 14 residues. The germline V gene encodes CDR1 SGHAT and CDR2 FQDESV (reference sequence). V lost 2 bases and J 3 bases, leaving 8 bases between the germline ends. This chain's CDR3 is CASSLPVLYNEQFF. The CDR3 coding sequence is TGTGCCAGCAGCTTACCCGTTCTCTACAATGAGCAGTTCTTC.

CDR3 sequence (DNA): TGTGCCACCACCAGCCTGTGGCCCGGGGAGCTGTTTTTT. Encoded protein: CATTSLWPGELFF. The chain combines TRBV28 with TRBJ2-2; unclear D gene. V lost 10 bases to trimming and J lost 6 bases, with 15 bases between them. CDR1 MDHEN and CDR2 SYDVKM come from the germline V gene. There are 13 residues in the CDR3.

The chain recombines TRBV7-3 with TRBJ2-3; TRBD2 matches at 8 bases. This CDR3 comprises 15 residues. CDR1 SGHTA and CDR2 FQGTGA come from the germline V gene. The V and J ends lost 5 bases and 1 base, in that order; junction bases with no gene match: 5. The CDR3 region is CASSPGTRGTDTQYF. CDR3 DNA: TGTGCCAGCAGCCCAGGGACTAGGGGCACAGATACGCAGTATTTT.

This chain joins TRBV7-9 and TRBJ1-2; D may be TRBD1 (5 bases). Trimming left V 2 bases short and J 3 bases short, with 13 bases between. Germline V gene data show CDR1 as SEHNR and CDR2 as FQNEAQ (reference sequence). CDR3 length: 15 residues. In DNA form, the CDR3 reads TGTGCCAGCAGCTTACAAACCGGGACGGACTATGGCTACACCTTC. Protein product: CASSLQTGTDYGYTF.

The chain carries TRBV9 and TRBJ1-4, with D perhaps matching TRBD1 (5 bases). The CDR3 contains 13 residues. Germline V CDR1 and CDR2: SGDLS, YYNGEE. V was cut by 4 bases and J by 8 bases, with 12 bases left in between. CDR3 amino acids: CASSPRWGEKLFF. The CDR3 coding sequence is TGTGCCAGCAGCCCAAGATGGGGGGAAAAACTGTTTTTT. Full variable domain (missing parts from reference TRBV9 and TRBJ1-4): DSGVTQTPKHLITATGQRVTLRCSPRSGDLSVYWYQQSLDQGLQFLIQYYNGEERAKGNILERFSAQQFPDLHSELNLSSLELGDSALYFCASSPRWGEKLFFGSGTQLSVL.

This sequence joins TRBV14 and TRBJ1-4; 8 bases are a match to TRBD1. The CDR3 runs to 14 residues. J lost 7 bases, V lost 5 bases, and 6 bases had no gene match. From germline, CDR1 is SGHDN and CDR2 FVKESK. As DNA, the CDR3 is TGTGCCAGCAGCGCTAATCAGGGGGCTGAAAAACTGTTTTTT. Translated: CASSANQGAEKLFF.

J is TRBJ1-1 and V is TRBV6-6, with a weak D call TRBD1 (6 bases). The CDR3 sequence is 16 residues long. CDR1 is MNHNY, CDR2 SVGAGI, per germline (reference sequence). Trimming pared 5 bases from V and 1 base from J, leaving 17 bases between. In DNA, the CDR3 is TGTGCCAGCAGTCCTGCGTGGGGGGCGGGGAACACTGAAGCTTTCTTT. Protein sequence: CASSPAWGAGNTEAFF.